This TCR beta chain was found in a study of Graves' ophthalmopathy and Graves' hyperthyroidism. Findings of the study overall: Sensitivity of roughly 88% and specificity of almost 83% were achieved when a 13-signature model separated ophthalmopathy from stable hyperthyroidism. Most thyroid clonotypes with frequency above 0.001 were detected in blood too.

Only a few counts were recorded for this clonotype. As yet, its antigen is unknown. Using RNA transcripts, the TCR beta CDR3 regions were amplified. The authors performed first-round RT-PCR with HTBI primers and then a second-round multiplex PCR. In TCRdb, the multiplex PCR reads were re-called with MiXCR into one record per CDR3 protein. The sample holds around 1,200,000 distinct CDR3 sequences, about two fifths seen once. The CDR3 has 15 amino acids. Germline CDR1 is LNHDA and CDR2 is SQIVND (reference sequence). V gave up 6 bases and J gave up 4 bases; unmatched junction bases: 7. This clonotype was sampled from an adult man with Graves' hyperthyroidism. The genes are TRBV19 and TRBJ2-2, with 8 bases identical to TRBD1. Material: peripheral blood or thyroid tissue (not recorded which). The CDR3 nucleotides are TGTGCCAGTAGAGCCGGGACAGGAGGCACCGGGGAGCTGTTTTTT. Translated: CASRAGTGGTGELFF.